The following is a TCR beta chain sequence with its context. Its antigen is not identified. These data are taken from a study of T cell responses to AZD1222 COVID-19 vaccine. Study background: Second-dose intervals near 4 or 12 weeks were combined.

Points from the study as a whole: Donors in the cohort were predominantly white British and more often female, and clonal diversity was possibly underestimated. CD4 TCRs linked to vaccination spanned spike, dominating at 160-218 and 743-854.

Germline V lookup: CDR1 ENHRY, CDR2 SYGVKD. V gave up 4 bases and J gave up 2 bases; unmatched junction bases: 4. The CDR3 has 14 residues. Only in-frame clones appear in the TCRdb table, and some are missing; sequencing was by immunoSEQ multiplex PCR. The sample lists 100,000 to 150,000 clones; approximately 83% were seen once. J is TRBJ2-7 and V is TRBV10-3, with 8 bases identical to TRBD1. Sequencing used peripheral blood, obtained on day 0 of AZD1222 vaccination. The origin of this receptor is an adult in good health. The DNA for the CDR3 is TGTGCCATCAGTGGGCAGGGGGCTACCTACGAGCAGTACTTC. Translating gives CAISGQGATYEQYF.